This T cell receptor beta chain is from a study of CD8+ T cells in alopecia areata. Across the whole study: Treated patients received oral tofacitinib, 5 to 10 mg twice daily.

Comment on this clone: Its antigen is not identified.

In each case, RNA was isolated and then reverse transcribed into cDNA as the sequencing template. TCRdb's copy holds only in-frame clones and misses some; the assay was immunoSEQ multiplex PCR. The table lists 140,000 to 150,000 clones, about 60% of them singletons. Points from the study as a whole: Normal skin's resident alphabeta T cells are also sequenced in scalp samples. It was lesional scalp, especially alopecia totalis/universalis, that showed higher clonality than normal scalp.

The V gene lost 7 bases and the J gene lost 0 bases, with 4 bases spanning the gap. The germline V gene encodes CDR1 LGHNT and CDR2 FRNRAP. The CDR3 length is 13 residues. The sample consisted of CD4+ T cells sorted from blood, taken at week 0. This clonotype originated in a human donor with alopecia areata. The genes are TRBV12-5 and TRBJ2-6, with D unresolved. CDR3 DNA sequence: TGTGCTAGTGCCCCCTCTGGGGCCAACGTCCTGACTTTC. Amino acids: CASAPSGANVLTF.